What follows are 24 T cell receptor beta chains derived from one specimen sequenced in a study of blood T cell repertoires in COVID-19. Libraries were prepared by immunoSEQ multiplex PCR; TCRdb keeps only in-frame clonotypes and omits some of them. This sample yields under 200,000 clones, of which about 89% are seen a single time; roughly 0.77% belongs to the top ten. The sample comprised PBMCs or T cells enriched from blood (not recorded which). The receptors were gathered from a woman younger than 35 who had recovered from COVID-19.

This chain connects TRBV20-1 to TRBJ1-2; no reliable D call. V gave up 3 bases and J gave up 4 bases, with 12 bases separating them. This CDR3 region has 13 residues. CDR1 is DFQATT, CDR2 SNEGSKA, per germline (reference sequence). The CDR3 reads CSASGQVIYGYTF. In nucleotides, the CDR3 is TGCAGTGCTAGTGGGCAGGTGATCTATGGCTACACCTTC.

This chain links TRBV3-1 (or the pseudogene TRBV3-2) with TRBJ2-1; 16 bases fit TRBD2. V lost 0 bases, J lost 9 bases, and 5 bases stayed unmatched. Germline V gene sequence: CDR1 LGHDT, CDR2 YNNKEL (reference sequence). This CDR3 is built from 17 residues. CDR3 loop: CASSQDKGLAGGLEQFF. The CDR3 DNA is TGTGCCAGCAGCCAAGATAAGGGACTAGCGGGAGGGCTTGAGCAGTTCTTC.

The chain has TRBV5-1 and TRBJ1-4, with TRBD1 matching 8 bases. V lost 6 bases and J lost 4; bases outside the gene matches: 11. The CDR3 is 16 amino acids. The V gene's germline CDR1 is SGHRS and CDR2 YFSETQ. The CDR3: CASTRQGPMSNEKLFF. The DNA of the CDR3 is TGCGCCAGCACCCGACAGGGGCCTATGAGTAATGAAAAACTGTTTTTT.

The chain combines TRBV20-1 with TRBJ2-5, with a possible D match to TRBD2 (5 bases). The CDR3 has 15 amino acids. Germline V gene data show CDR1 as DFQATT and CDR2 as SNEGSKA (reference sequence). V lost 3 bases and J lost 3, with 17 bases in between. As DNA, the CDR3 is TGCAGTGCTAGTCGCCTCTCACTAGTCAAAGAGACCCAGTACTTC. This sequence encodes CSASRLSLVKETQYF.

The gene calls are TRBV6-2 or TRBV6-3 and TRBJ2-7, with 8 bases identical to TRBD2. Germline CDR1 is MNHEY and CDR2 is SVGEGT. The CDR3 consists of 14 residues. The ends lost 2 bases at V and 2 bases at J; junction bases unmatched: 2. CDR3 nucleotide sequence: TGTGCCAGCAGTTACCAGCGGGAGACCTACGAGCAGTACTTC. It translates to CASSYQRETYEQYF.

The chain couples TRBV12-3 or TRBV12-4 to TRBJ2-7, with 7 bases aligning to TRBD2. This CDR3 contains 13 residues. V trimming: 6 bases; J trimming: 5 bases; junction bases outside the gene matches: 7. The CDR3 DNA sequence: TGTGCCAGCAGCCCAGGCGGGGGAAACGAGCAGTACTTC. Its translation is CASSPGGGNEQYF.

The V and J genes are TRBV6-2 or TRBV6-3 and TRBJ2-4, with TRBD2 matching over 10 bases. CDR1 is MNHEY, CDR2 SVGEGT, per germline. V was clipped by 4 bases and J by 7 bases; unmatched bases: 4. The CDR3 is made up of 14 amino acids. The CDR3 is CASSFKAGGNIQYF. Here the CDR3 DNA reads TGTGCCAGCAGTTTTAAAGCGGGAGGGAACATTCAGTACTTC.

The count of this clone is one. The chain has TRBV24-1 and TRBJ2-2; 7 bases are a match to TRBD2. Per germline, CDR1 KGHDR and CDR2 SFDVKD. The trim removed 5 bases at V and 6 bases at J, leaving 2 bases unmatched. The CDR3 totals 13 residues. In nucleotides, the CDR3 is TGTGCCACCAGTGCGGGAGGTGCCGGGGAGCTGTTTTTT. Protein product: CATSAGGAGELFF.

The genes are TRBV25-1 and TRBJ1-3, with 9 bases identical to TRBD1. In germline, CDR1 is MGHDK, CDR2 SYGVNS. The ends lost 1 base at V and 13 bases at J; junction bases unmatched: 5. This CDR3 region has 13 residues. The CDR3 loop reads CASSESQGALIYF. Written as DNA, the CDR3 is TGTGCCAGCAGTGAATCACAGGGGGCTTTAATATATTTT. The variable domain in full, completed from reference TRBV25-1 and TRBJ1-3, reads EADIYQTPRYLVIGTGKKITLECSQTMGHDKMYWYQQDPGMELHLIHYSYGVNSTEKGDLSSESTVSRIRTEHFPLTLESARPSHTSQYLCASSESQGALIYFGEGSWLTVV.

The V and J genes are TRBV28 and TRBJ1-3; D call uncertain. The germline V gene encodes CDR1 MDHEN and CDR2 SYDVKM. The CDR3 consists of 12 residues. Trimming shortened V by 5 bases and J by 11 bases, and 13 bases separated the two germline ends. The CDR3 sequence: CASSNPGRPIYF. The CDR3 region has the DNA TGTGCCAGCAGTAACCCGGGAAGGCCCATATATTTT.

The chain uses TRBV13 and TRBJ1-2, with TRBD1 identical over 9 bases. Per the germline V gene, CDR1 is PRHDT and CDR2 is FYEKMQ (reference sequence). The CDR3 length is 15 residues. V was clipped by 4 bases and J by 6 bases; unmatched bases: 9. The CDR3, as DNA: TGTGCCAGCAGCTCTTATACGGGGACAGGGAATGGCTACACCTTC. Translation gives CASSSYTGTGNGYTF.

Turning to this clone: The CDR3 ends on some other residue instead of the conserved phenylalanine or tryptophan, so this is likely a read error. The DNA is omitted, as the CDR3 cannot be located on it reliably, and the CDR3 follows TCRdb's listing. The genes are TRBV9 and TRBJ1-1; the table's D call of TRBD1 was not tested on the DNA. From germline, CDR1 is SGDLS and CDR2 YYNGEE. The CDR3 is 8 residues long, counting both termini. The CDR3 sequence is CARDTRIS.

The rearrangement links TRBV11-2 to TRBJ2-1; 9 positions agree with TRBD2. CDR1 and CDR2 (germline): SGHAT, FQNNGV. The J segment lost 4 bases and the V segment lost 1 base, leaving 5 bases of the junction unmatched. The CDR3 spans 16 residues. This CDR3 reads CASSLGRLAGYNEQFF. CDR3 sequence (DNA): TGTGCCAGCAGCTTAGGTAGGCTAGCGGGATACAATGAGCAGTTCTTC. The entire variable domain, with the rest obtained from reference TRBV11-2 and TRBJ2-1, is as follows: EAGVAQSPRYKIIEKRQSVAFWCNPISGHATLYWYQQILGQGPKLLIQFQNNGVVDDSQLPKDRFSAERLKGVDSTLKIQPAKLEDSAVYLCASSLGRLAGYNEQFFGPGTRLTVL.

This rearrangement joins TRBV4-1 to TRBJ1-1; D gene uncertain. The germline V and J ends were trimmed by 1 base and 0 bases, with 21 bases remaining between them. This CDR3 is 19 amino acids long. The germline V gene has CDR1 MGHRA and CDR2 YSYEKL. This CDR3 is CASSQGARGGSGMNTEAFF. Here the CDR3 DNA reads TGCGCCAGCAGCCAAGGGGCGCGGGGTGGGAGCGGAATGAACACTGAAGCTTTCTTT.

The chain is built from TRBV28 and TRBJ2-7; 7 nucleotides match TRBD1. The V gene end was trimmed by 3 bases and the J gene end by 6 bases; junction bases not matched to a gene: 11. CDR1 and CDR2 from the germline V gene are MDHEN and SYDVKM. The CDR3 runs 15 residues. CDR3: CASSFTTGRIVEQYF. The DNA of the CDR3 is TGTGCCAGCAGTTTTACGACAGGGCGGATTGTCGAGCAGTACTTC.

This rearrangement joins TRBV14 to TRBJ2-3; 8 nucleotides match TRBD2. The CDR3 runs 17 residues. Germline loops: CDR1 SGHDN, CDR2 FVKESK. The V gene end was trimmed by 0 bases and the J gene end by 3 bases; junction bases not matched to a gene: 8. CDR3 in amino acids: CASSQDARREGTDTQYF. CDR3 bases: TGTGCCAGCAGCCAAGATGCGCGCCGGGAGGGGACAGATACGCAGTATTTT.

The rearrangement joins TRBV6-2 or TRBV6-3 to TRBJ2-1, with no clear D. V was cut by 4 bases and J by 12 bases, with 13 bases left in between. Looked up from germline, CDR1 is MNHEY and CDR2 is SVGEGT. The CDR3 covers 12 residues. CDR3 protein: CASSLTVSGQFF. CDR3 DNA: TGTGCCAGCAGTTTAACGGTCTCTGGGCAGTTCTTC.

The rearrangement joins TRBV7-8 to TRBJ1-4; D not resolved. CDR1 and CDR2 (germline): SGHVS, FQNEAQ. This CDR3 spans 13 amino acids. Trimming cost V 3 bases and J 6 bases, with 8 bases left between them. The CDR3: CASSFFEDEKLFF. Here the CDR3 DNA reads TGTGCCAGCAGCTTCTTCGAGGATGAAAAACTGTTTTTT.

The V and J genes are TRBV12-3 or TRBV12-4 and TRBJ1-4; D gene ambiguous. This CDR3 spans 12 amino acids. The V end was cut by 6 bases, the J end by 8 bases, with 10 bases between. The CDR3: CASRQTREKLFF. The CDR3 DNA sequence: TGTGCCAGCAGGCAGACCAGGGAAAAACTGTTTTTT.

The rearrangement uses TRBV4-1 and TRBJ2-1; D is uncertain. The CDR3 spans 18 residues. Germline CDR1 MGHRA, CDR2 YSYEKL. V shed 0 bases and J shed 2 bases, with 17 bases lying between them. CDR3 nucleotide sequence: TGCGCCAGCAGCCAAGAACTCTCCCAGCCGAGGCCCTACAATGAGCAGTTCTTC. It specifies CASSQELSQPRPYNEQFF.

The chain uses TRBV6-5 and TRBJ2-7, with D unclear. The CDR3 has 13 residues. Deletions cut 7 bases from V and 0 bases from J, with 10 bases between. Germline V gives CDR1 MNHEY, CDR2 SVGAGI. Written as DNA, the CDR3 is TGTGCCAGCAAAATTCGGAGCTCCTACGAGCAGTACTTC. Protein: CASKIRSSYEQYF.

V and J are TRBV3-1 (or the pseudogene TRBV3-2) and TRBJ2-3; unclear D gene. Germline-derived CDR1 and CDR2 are LGHDT and YNNKEL (reference sequence). V was clipped by 1 base and J by 6 bases, with 14 bases between them. This CDR3 spans 15 amino acids. The CDR3 reads CASSQVWRPADTQYF. DNA for the CDR3: TGTGCCAGCAGCCAAGTCTGGCGGCCGGCGGATACGCAGTATTTT.

V gene TRBV28 combines with J gene TRBJ1-6; 7 bases are a match to TRBD1. The CDR3 totals 15 residues. Trimming removed 6 bases from V and 10 bases from J; junction bases left unmatched: 12. Germline CDR1 MDHEN, CDR2 SYDVKM. The CDR3 sequence is CASRPRQGPSSPLHF. CDR3 DNA sequence: TGTGCCAGCAGGCCGAGACAGGGACCGTCCTCACCCCTCCACTTT. Combining the CDR3 with reference TRBV28 and TRBJ1-6 gives the whole variable domain DVKVTQSSRYLVKRTGEKVFLECVQDMDHENMFWYRQDPGLGLRLIYFSYDVKMKEKGDIPEGYSVSREKKERFSLILESASTNQTSMYLCASRPRQGPSSPLHFGNGTRLTVT.

The V gene is TRBV28, the J gene TRBJ1-5; 7 bases are shared with TRBD1. V dropped 5 bases and J dropped 0; count of bases not matched to a gene: 4. The CDR3 covers 15 residues. The germline CDR1 and CDR2 sequences are MDHEN and SYDVKM. This CDR3 reads CASSQTGNSNQPQHF. The CDR3 DNA follows: TGTGCCAGCAGTCAGACAGGGAATAGCAATCAGCCCCAGCATTTT. The full variable domain, rest sourced from reference TRBV28 and TRBJ1-5, is DVKVTQSSRYLVKRTGEKVFLECVQDMDHENMFWYRQDPGLGLRLIYFSYDVKMKEKGDIPEGYSVSREKKERFSLILESASTNQTSMYLCASSQTGNSNQPQHFGDGTRLSIL.